These 31 T cell receptor beta chains were sequenced from one sample in a study of blood T cell repertoires in COVID-19 (dated by TCRdb to about 2020). The protocol used for the library was the immunoSEQ multiplex PCR assay. As stored in TCRdb, this immuneACCESS dataset retains in-frame rearrangements with V and J assigned. A fraction of the clones does not appear; measured against another copy, unresolved V genes explain less than half of the discrepancy, and the remainder lacks a known reason. This sample lists some 370,000 clones; more than 70% were detected once. Under 11% of the sample rests with the top ten. The sequenced sample consisted of peripheral blood. The receptors stem from a woman aged 25-40 years with COVID-19, enrolled during active disease.

Comments on this clone: Additional DNA sequences in this sample encode the identical CDR3. The chain employs TRBV29-1 and TRBJ2-5; D is ambiguous. This CDR3 comprises 12 residues. The V gene's germline CDR1 is SQVTM and CDR2 ANQGSEA. Trimming stripped 3 bases from V and 5 bases from J, with 10 bases between. CDR3 residues: CSVEGVGETQYF. CDR3 DNA sequence: TGCAGCGTTGAGGGTGTCGGGGAGACCCAGTACTTC.

This rearrangement joins TRBV2 to TRBJ2-1; D may be TRBD2 (5 bases). Per the germline V gene, CDR1 is SNHLY and CDR2 is FYNNEI. The CDR3 totals 14 residues. Trimming removed 7 bases at V and 0 bases at J, with 10 bases between. CDR3 coding DNA: TGTGCCAGCAACCCGGGATACTCCTACAATGAGCAGTTCTTC. Residues: CASNPGYSYNEQFF.

This clone was recorded once. The chain employs TRBV5-6 and TRBJ2-2; D gene ambiguous. V dropped 4 bases and J dropped 2 bases, with 3 bases sitting between them. The CDR3 is made up of 12 amino acids. Germline values: CDR1 SGHDT, CDR2 YYEEEE. CDR3: CASSRNTGELFF. CDR3 coding DNA: TGTGCCAGCAGCCGTAACACCGGGGAGCTGTTTTTT.

The chain uses TRBV19 and TRBJ1-1, with D perhaps matching TRBD1 (5 bases). The CDR3 runs 11 residues. The ends were cut back, 3 bases at V and 11 bases at J, with 10 bases in the middle. The germline CDR1 and CDR2 sequences are LNHDA and SQIVND (reference sequence). The CDR3 DNA follows: TGTGCCAGTAGTATGGGGGGTACGGCTTTCTTT. Residues: CASSMGGTAFF.

This sequence joins TRBV5-6 and TRBJ2-2; D remains unclear. Trimming shortened V by 4 bases and J by 1 base, and 11 bases separated the two germline ends. Germline CDR1 is SGHDT and CDR2 is YYEEEE. This CDR3 is built from 15 residues. CDR3 coding DNA: TGTGCCAGCAGCCCCCCTGGCCAGAACACCGGGGAGCTGTTTTTT. It is translated as CASSPPGQNTGELFF.

The chain carries TRBV11-3 and TRBJ2-3; 9 bases fit TRBD1. Germline trimming cut 5 bases from V and 7 bases from J; bases unmatched to any gene: 10. Germline assignment: CDR1 SGHNT and CDR2 YENEEA. This CDR3 has 15 residues. The DNA for the CDR3 is TGTGCCAGCAGCCCACGGACAGGGGACATGAATACGCAGTATTTT. As protein: CASSPRTGDMNTQYF.

This clone was detected only once. V usage is TRBV24-1 and J usage is TRBJ2-5; a weak D match, TRBD1 (5 bases). Germline assignment: CDR1 KGHDR and CDR2 SFDVKD. The CDR3 spans 13 residues. The germline V and J ends were trimmed by 9 bases and 5 bases, with 15 bases remaining between them. As DNA, the CDR3 is TGTGCCACCGCGACAGACGTTCCGGAGACCCAGTACTTC. It translates to CATATDVPETQYF.

The V and J genes are TRBV2 and TRBJ2-7; TRBD1 is a possible D gene (6 bases). Germline CDR1 and CDR2: SNHLY and FYNNEI. The CDR3 has 13 residues. V lost 10 bases and J lost 0, with 13 bases in between. CDR3 sequence (DNA): TGTGCCAAAGGACAGCCTTACTCCTACGAGCAGTACTTC. Its translation: CAKGQPYSYEQYF. The full variable domain, its missing parts supplied by reference TRBV2 and TRBJ2-7, is EPEVTQTPSHQVTQMGQEVILRCVPISNHLYFYWYRQILGQKVEFLVSFYNNEISEKSEIFDDQFSVERPDGSNFTLKIRSTKLEDSAMYFCAKGQPYSYEQYFGPGTRLTVT.

The chain recombines TRBV5-8 with TRBJ1-5; D uncertain. This CDR3 spans 17 amino acids. Per the germline V gene, CDR1 is SGHTS and CDR2 is YDEGEE. V was clipped by 1 base and J by 0 bases, with 14 bases between them. The CDR3 DNA is TGTGCCAGCAGCTTGACGGTATCCATAAATAGCAATCAGCCCCAGCATTTT. Translated, it gives CASSLTVSINSNQPQHF.

The chain joins TRBV6-5 to TRBJ1-1; D is perhaps TRBD1 (6 bases). V gave up 6 bases and J gave up 1 base, with 9 bases separating them. CDR1 MNHEY and CDR2 SVGAGI come from the germline V gene. This CDR3 has 13 residues. In DNA, the CDR3 is TGTGCCAGCAGACTGGACAGGAACACTGAAGCTTTCTTT. Protein sequence: CASRLDRNTEAFF.

The chain carries TRBV7-2 and TRBJ2-2, with a tentative D call TRBD1 (5 bases). The CDR3 totals 12 residues. The V gene lost 7 bases and the J gene lost 5 bases, with 8 bases spanning the gap. CDR1 and CDR2 (germline): SGHTA, FQGNSA. In DNA form, the CDR3 reads TGTGCCAGCACCCAGGGAACCGGGGAGCTGTTTTTT. Its protein product is CASTQGTGELFF.

The chain couples TRBV6-5 to TRBJ1-5; D ambiguous. The ends were cut back, 0 bases at V and 3 bases at J, with 9 bases in the middle. Germline CDR1 is MNHEY and CDR2 is SVGAGI. The CDR3 contains 15 residues. CDR3 region: CASSYSREPNQPQHF. CDR3 DNA: TGTGCCAGCAGTTACTCGAGGGAACCCAATCAGCCCCAGCATTTT.

J is TRBJ2-3 and V is TRBV28, with 9 bases fitting TRBD2. CDR1 is MDHEN, CDR2 SYDVKM, per germline. The J segment lost 1 base and the V segment lost 6 bases, leaving 5 bases of the junction unmatched. This CDR3 comprises 15 residues. The CDR3 protein is CASSPSGDGTDTQYF. The CDR3 DNA is TGTGCCAGCAGCCCTAGCGGGGACGGCACAGATACGCAGTATTTT.

V is TRBV30 and J is TRBJ2-1; 7 bases match TRBD2. CDR1 GTSNPN and CDR2 SVGIG come from the germline V gene (reference sequence). V was clipped by 4 bases and J by 2 bases; unmatched bases: 11. The CDR3 length is 16 residues. The CDR3 DNA reads as TGTGCCTGGACCATGCCTGGTGCGGGGGCCTACAATGAGCAGTTCTTC. This translates into CAWTMPGAGAYNEQFF. Drawing the rest from reference TRBV30 and TRBJ2-1, the complete variable domain is SQTIHQWPATLVQPVGSPLSLECTVEGTSNPNLYWYRQAAGRGLQLLFYSVGIGQISSEVPQNLSASRPQDRQFILSSKKLLLSDSGFYLCAWTMPGAGAYNEQFFGPGTRLTVL.

The V gene is TRBV27, the J gene TRBJ1-1; D perhaps matches TRBD1 (5 bases). V was cut by 5 bases and J by 3 bases, with 16 bases left in between. The length of the CDR3 is 15 residues. CDR1 is MNHEY and CDR2 is SMNVEV in the germline V gene (reference sequence). The CDR3 sequence: CASSGEGRLYTEAFF. CDR3 sequence (DNA): TGTGCCAGCAGTGGGGAGGGACGGCTATACACTGAAGCTTTCTTT.

In this sample, this clone turned up once. The V and J genes are TRBV2 and TRBJ2-3; 7 bases are shared with TRBD2. This CDR3 is 14 amino acids long. Germline values: CDR1 SNHLY, CDR2 FYNNEI. J gave up 0 bases and V 6 bases, and 3 bases lay outside the gene matches. CDR3 sequence reads: CASRLAPSTDTQYF. The CDR3 bases are TGTGCCAGCAGACTAGCGCCTAGCACAGATACGCAGTATTTT.

This chain uses TRBV27 with TRBJ1-5, with 9 bases that match TRBD1. V shed 5 bases and J 3 bases; nucleotides not matched to a gene: 11. In germline, CDR1 is MNHEY, CDR2 SMNVEV (reference sequence). The CDR3 is made up of 17 amino acids. Here the CDR3 DNA reads TGTGCCAGCAGTCCGGGACAGGGCTGGGGCGACAATCAGCCCCAGCATTTT. Translating gives CASSPGQGWGDNQPQHF.

The chain links TRBV28 to TRBJ2-3; D gene ambiguous. Germline CDR1 and CDR2: MDHEN and SYDVKM. The V end was cut by 3 bases, the J end by 6 bases, with 10 bases between. The CDR3 loop spans 13 amino acids. This CDR3 is CASSFRSEDTQYF. The CDR3 DNA reads TGTGCCAGCAGTTTCCGCAGCGAGGATACGCAGTATTTT.

The chain uses TRBV11-2 and TRBJ2-3, with TRBD2 identical over 7 bases. The ends lost 2 bases at V and 1 base at J; junction bases unmatched: 12. Germline values: CDR1 SGHAT, CDR2 FQNNGV. The CDR3 is 18 amino acids. CDR3 amino acids: CASSLRPSGSVGTDTQYF. Written as DNA, the CDR3 is TGTGCCAGCAGCTTACGACCTAGCGGAAGTGTGGGCACAGATACGCAGTATTTT.

The chain is built from TRBV29-1 and TRBJ1-6; a possible D gene is TRBD1 (5 bases). This CDR3 spans 13 amino acids. The V gene's germline CDR1 is SQVTM and CDR2 ANQGSEA. The ends were cut back, 4 bases at V and 5 bases at J, with 9 bases in the middle. CDR3 amino acids: CSVGEGHNSPLHF. DNA for the CDR3: TGCAGCGTTGGGGAGGGACATAATTCACCCCTCCACTTT. Filled out from reference TRBV29-1 and TRBJ1-6, the complete variable domain reads SAVISQKPSRDICQRGTSLTIQCQVDSQVTMMFWYRQQPGQSLTLIATANQGSEATYESGFVIDKFPISRPNLTFSTLTVSNMSPEDSSIYLCSVGEGHNSPLHFGNGTRLTVT.

The rearrangement links TRBV6-1 to TRBJ2-7, with 14 bases identical to TRBD2. The CDR3 contains 15 residues. Germline CDR1 is MNHNS and CDR2 is SASEGT. After removal of 6 bases from V and 6 bases from J, the junction contained 7 bases not matched to a gene. Written as DNA, the CDR3 is TGTGCCAGCAGGCCGGGACTAGCGGGAGTTTCCGAGCAGTACTTC. It is translated as CASRPGLAGVSEQYF.

The chain employs TRBV7-2 and TRBJ2-3, with 13 nucleotides matching TRBD2. Germline CDR1 SGHTA, CDR2 FQGNSA. The CDR3 consists of 18 residues. The V segment lost 5 bases and the J segment 4 bases; nucleotides outside the gene matches: 12. The CDR3 sequence is CASSAGLAGAFPADTQYF. The CDR3 coding sequence is TGTGCCAGCAGCGCAGGACTAGCGGGAGCTTTCCCCGCAGATACGCAGTATTTT.

This clone occurred a few times. Other DNA sequences in this sample translate to the same CDR3. V and J are TRBV6-1 and TRBJ2-2, with D possibly matching TRBD1 (5 bases). V gave up 2 bases and J gave up 4 bases, with 5 bases separating them. Germline CDR1 MNHNS, CDR2 SASEGT. The CDR3 consists of 13 residues. The CDR3 sequence: CASSEQGTGELFF. CDR3 coding DNA: TGTGCCAGCAGTGAACAGGGCACCGGGGAGCTGTTTTTT.

V gene TRBV9 combines with J gene TRBJ2-4; D is uncertain. The CDR3 totals 13 residues. V gave up 3 bases and J gave up 4 bases, with 8 bases separating them. Germline CDR1 and CDR2: SGDLS and YYNGEE. CDR3 amino acids: CASSDGLKNIQYF. The CDR3 DNA sequence: TGTGCCAGCAGCGATGGTCTAAAAAACATTCAGTACTTC. Filled out from reference TRBV9 and TRBJ2-4, the complete variable domain reads DSGVTQTPKHLITATGQRVTLRCSPRSGDLSVYWYQQSLDQGLQFLIQYYNGEERAKGNILERFSAQQFPDLHSELNLSSLELGDSALYFCASSDGLKNIQYFGAGTRLSVL.

The chain links TRBV18 to TRBJ1-2, with a weak D call TRBD1 (5 bases). The CDR3 runs to 12 residues. V was shortened by 0 bases and J by 8 bases, with 7 bases between the two germline ends. Germline values: CDR1 KGHSH, CDR2 LQKENI. The DNA for the CDR3 is TGTGCCAGCTCACCACCTGGGGGGGGCTACACCTTC. Its protein is CASSPPGGGYTF.

The V gene is TRBV3-1 (or the pseudogene TRBV3-2), the J gene TRBJ1-1; 9 bases are a match to TRBD1. With V trimmed by 2 bases and J by 5 bases, 12 bases remained unmatched. The CDR3 has 17 residues. The germline V gene has CDR1 LGHDT and CDR2 YNNKEL (reference sequence). CDR3 sequence reads: CASSQRGTGMVGTEAFF. CDR3 nucleotide sequence: TGTGCCAGCAGCCAAAGGGGGACAGGGATGGTAGGGACTGAAGCTTTCTTT.

J is TRBJ2-3 and V is TRBV18, with 9 bases identical to TRBD1. Germline V gene data show CDR1 as KGHSH and CDR2 as LQKENI. This CDR3 is 15 amino acids long. After removal of 4 bases from V and 7 bases from J, the junction contained 9 bases not matched to a gene. The CDR3 sequence is CASSLPGQGRNTQYF. CDR3 in DNA: TGTGCCAGCTCACTCCCGGGACAGGGTAGGAATACGCAGTATTTT.

The chain uses TRBV4-2 and TRBJ2-7, with D possibly being TRBD1 (5 bases). The germline CDR1 and CDR2 sequences are LGHNA and YNFKEQ. V dropped 0 bases and J dropped 0 bases, with 12 bases sitting between them. The CDR3 is made up of 16 amino acids. The CDR3 protein is CASSQEAADTSYEQYF. The CDR3 nucleotides read TGTGCCAGCAGCCAAGAGGCCGCGGACACCTCCTACGAGCAGTACTTC.

This clone appeared once. V gene TRBV5-1 combines with J gene TRBJ1-4, with D possibly being TRBD1 (6 bases). Per germline, CDR1 SGHRS and CDR2 YFSETQ. V lost 4 bases to trimming and J lost 5 bases, with 12 bases between them. This CDR3 is 14 amino acids long. The CDR3 reads CASSLTGTNEKLFF. The CDR3 DNA is TGCGCCAGCAGCCTTACAGGGACAAATGAAAAACTGTTTTTT.

The V call is TRBV5-4, the J call TRBJ2-1; no clear D gene. CDR3 size: 11 residues. V was shortened by 3 bases and J by 10 bases, with 8 bases between the two germline ends. Germline-derived CDR1 and CDR2 are SGHNT and YYREEE (reference sequence). The CDR3 region has the DNA TGTGCCAGCAGCTCGAGGCGGGAGCAGTTCTTC. Protein product: CASSSRREQFF.

The chain links TRBV5-4 to TRBJ2-3, with TRBD2 matching over 9 bases. The CDR3 spans 19 residues. Germline-derived CDR1 and CDR2 are SGHNT and YYREEE (reference sequence). V lost 4 bases to trimming and J lost 3 bases; unmatched junction nucleotides: 18. CDR3: CASSPTIGGSGRVTDTQYF. CDR3 DNA sequence: TGTGCCAGCAGCCCCACCATCGGTGGTAGCGGGAGAGTTACAGATACGCAGTATTTT.